This TCR beta chain was obtained from a study of T cells in Graves' hyperthyroidism and ophthalmopathy. Authors of the study amplified TCR beta CDR3 regions from RNA transcripts. Using the HTBI primer set, a first-round RT-PCR was run on the TCR CDR3. MiXCR was run by TCRdb on the multiplex PCR reads, yielding one entry per CDR3 protein. The sample records 400,000 to 550,000 distinct CDR3 sequences, over 13% being singletons. In its sample, this clonotype was seen many times. There are 13 residues in the CDR3. V was clipped by 5 bases and J by 4 bases, with 11 bases between them. The TCR sequence derives from a woman in her late teens or twenties with Graves' hyperthyroidism. Material for sequencing was blood. The rearrangement uses TRBV12-3 or TRBV12-4 and TRBJ2-5; D gene ambiguous. The CDR3: CASSQDGSETQYF. The CDR3 DNA sequence: TGTGCCAGCAGTCAGGACGGATCAGAGACCCAGTACTTC.